Listed below are T cell receptor beta chains from one sample, sequenced in a study of regulatory dendritic cells for organ transplantation. TCRdb's table, derived via immunoSEQ multiplex PCR, lists solely in-frame clones and lacks some. The sample contains around 20,000 clones, 75% to 90% of which appear only once. These receptors lack a known antigen. Sequenced material: naive CD4+ T cells from blood cultured with regulatory dendritic cells. All receptors come from a human donor in good health. The CDR3 runs from the conserved cysteine through the conserved F or W. Each record gives: clone size, J gene, D gene, V gene, CDR3 DNA, CDR3 protein. D genes are given only for firm matches. For some rows the clone size is stated as once, few or many, or as a class when expanded; others skip it.

size: once; J: TRBJ2-3; D: TRBD1; V: TRBV11-2; DNA: TGTGCCAGCAGCCCCCTCGGGACAGCAAGCACAGATACGCAGTATTTT; CDR3: CASSPLGTASTDTQYF
size: NA; J: TRBJ2-3; D: TRBD1; V: TRBV28; DNA: TGTGCCAGCAGTTCCGGGTTCTTGGGACAGGGGCCAGATACGCAGTATTTT; CDR3: CASSSGFLGQGPDTQYF
size: NA; J: TRBJ2-5; D: NA; V: TRBV9; DNA: TGTGCCAGCAGCGTAGGCGTAGCCCAAGAGACCCAGTACTTC; CDR3: CASSVGVAQETQYF
size: NA; J: TRBJ2-5; D: TRBD1; V: TRBV11-2; DNA: TGTGCCAGCAGCCGTCACAGGGGGGAGACCCAGTACTTC; CDR3: CASSRHRGETQYF
size: NA; J: TRBJ1-1; D: TRBD1; V: TRBV7-2; DNA: TGTGCCAGCAGCCCACGACAGGGAGGATTATACACTGAAGCTTTCTTT; CDR3: CASSPRQGGLYTEAFF
size: NA; J: TRBJ1-2; D: NA; V: TRBV6-5; DNA: TGTGCCAGCAGTTACTCTACGGGATTCTATGGCTACACCTTC; CDR3: CASSYSTGFYGYTF
size: NA; J: TRBJ2-2; D: NA; V: TRBV27; DNA: TGTGCCAGCAGTTTCCTTGAGGCAGGGGACACCGGGGAGCTGTTTTTT; CDR3: CASSFLEAGDTGELFF
size: NA; J: TRBJ2-3; D: NA; V: TRBV10-2; DNA: TGCGCCAGCAGTGGGCGCGGGTTAGGCGCAGATACGCAGTATTTT; CDR3: CASSGRGLGADTQYF
size: few; J: TRBJ2-7; D: TRBD2; V: TRBV7-2; DNA: TGTGCCAGCAGCTTGGGACTAGCGGGCTACGAGCAGTACTTC; CDR3: CASSLGLAGYEQYF
size: NA; J: TRBJ2-5; D: TRBD2; V: TRBV4-3; DNA: TGCGCCAGCAGCCAAGGGGCGGGGGGAACAGGACGAGTAGAGACCCAGTACTTC; CDR3: CASSQGAGGTGRVETQYF
size: NA; J: TRBJ1-4; D: TRBD1; V: TRBV18; DNA: TGTGCCAGCTCACCGCGGGACAGCCCGAATGAAAAACTGTTTTTT; CDR3: CASSPRDSPNEKLFF
size: NA; J: TRBJ2-6; D: TRBD2; V: TRBV25-1; DNA: TGTGCCAGCAGTGACTGGACTAGCGGGAGGGCTGGGGCCAACGTCCTGACTTTC; CDR3: CASSDWTSGRAGANVLTF
size: NA; J: TRBJ2-1; D: NA; V: TRBV5-4; DNA: TGTGCCAGCAGCTTGGCCAGTGTCAGGGGTGGTCGGGATGAGCAGTTCTTC; CDR3: CASSLASVRGGRDEQFF
size: once; J: TRBJ2-3; D: TRBD2; V: TRBV6-4; DNA: TGTGCCACACACCGGGGGGGCCAGACAGATACGCAGTATTTT; CDR3: CATHRGGQTDTQYF
size: few; J: TRBJ2-3; D: TRBD2; V: TRBV7-9; DNA: TGTGCCAGCAGCTTAGCGTTTCTAGCGGGGGGCACAGATACGCAGTATTTT; CDR3: CASSLAFLAGGTDTQYF
size: NA; J: TRBJ2-2; D: NA; V: TRBV11-3; DNA: TGTGCCAGCAGCTCAGTCCCCGGCGGGGAGCTGTTTTTT; CDR3: CASSSVPGGELFF
size: NA; J: TRBJ2-7; D: NA; V: TRBV7-9; DNA: TGTGCCAGCAGCTTAGGGAGGTACGAGCAGTACTTC; CDR3: CASSLGRYEQYF
size: once; J: TRBJ1-3; D: NA; V: TRBV30; DNA: TGTGCCTGGAACAGGCAACCCTCTGGAAACACCATATATTTT; CDR3: CAWNRQPSGNTIYF
size: NA; J: TRBJ2-1; D: TRBD2; V: TRBV10-3; DNA: TGTGCCATCGGGCTATCCGGGACTAGTGCGTTTCTTGACGAGCAGTTCTTC; CDR3: CAIGLSGTSAFLDEQFF
size: NA; J: TRBJ2-1; D: NA; V: TRBV7-3; DNA: TGTGCCAGCAGCTTAGGACCGGTGTCCTACAATGAGCAGTTCTTC; CDR3: CASSLGPVSYNEQFF
size: NA; J: TRBJ1-5; D: NA; V: TRBV21-1; DNA: TGTGCCAGCAGCAAAGGGGTGAATAGCAATCAGCCCCAGCATTTT; CDR3: CASSKGVNSNQPQHF
size: NA; J: TRBJ2-7; D: TRBD1; V: TRBV7-9; DNA: TGTGCCAGCAGCTTAGGGGGACAGGGGATCGAGCAGTACTTC; CDR3: CASSLGGQGIEQYF
size: NA; J: TRBJ2-7; D: NA; V: TRBV28; DNA: TGTGCCAGCAAGTTGAGGGACTACGAGCAGTACTTC; CDR3: CASKLRDYEQYF
size: NA; J: TRBJ1-1; D: NA; V: TRBV11-2; DNA: TGTGCCAGCAGCCGTATGCGGCGTGGGTTGTACACTGAAGCTTTCTTT; CDR3: CASSRMRRGLYTEAFF
size: NA; J: TRBJ1-6; D: TRBD1; V: TRBV28; DNA: TGTGCCAGCAGAACCGGACAGGGGAATTCACCCCTCCACTTT; CDR3: CASRTGQGNSPLHF
size: few; J: TRBJ2-7; D: NA; V: TRBV18; DNA: TGTGCCAGCTCACCACAGGGTCTCTACGAGCAGTACTTC; CDR3: CASSPQGLYEQYF
size: once; J: TRBJ2-1; D: TRBD2; V: TRBV11-3; DNA: TGTGCCAGCAGCTTGGGACTAGCGGGAGGCCAGCAGATCTTC; CDR3: CASSLGLAGGQQIF
size: NA; J: TRBJ2-7; D: NA; V: TRBV6-5; DNA: TGTGCCAGCAGCCGAACCCCCCCGTCTTCCTACGAGCAGTACTTC; CDR3: CASSRTPPSSYEQYF
size: NA; J: TRBJ1-1; D: NA; V: TRBV5-5; DNA: TGTGCCAGCAGCTTGGTTCCTGGGGGCGTGAACACTGAAGCTTTCTTT; CDR3: CASSLVPGGVNTEAFF
size: NA; J: TRBJ1-5; D: NA; V: TRBV29-1; DNA: TGCAGCGTTGCGGGGGATAGCAATCAGCCCCAGCATTTT; CDR3: CSVAGDSNQPQHF
size: NA; J: TRBJ1-1; D: TRBD1; V: TRBV6-6; DNA: TGTGCCAGCAGTTTCATCACAGGGGACACTGAAGCTTTCTTT; CDR3: CASSFITGDTEAFF
size: NA; J: TRBJ2-7; D: TRBD1; V: TRBV2; DNA: TGTGCCAGCTCCCTCGTAGGGACAGGGGCCCACGAGCAGTACTTC; CDR3: CASSLVGTGAHEQYF
size: NA; J: TRBJ2-2; D: NA; V: TRBV6-5; DNA: TGTGCCAGCAGTCACGGAGGGCGGGGCACCGGGGAGCTGTTTTTT; CDR3: CASSHGGRGTGELFF
size: NA; J: TRBJ2-3; D: NA; V: TRBV7-2; DNA: TGTGCCAGCAGCTTCTGGCCTAAAGGGCAGGCAGATACGCAGTATTTT; CDR3: CASSFWPKGQADTQYF
size: NA; J: TRBJ1-2; D: NA; V: TRBV6-5; DNA: TGTGCCAGCAGTTACTCCAGGGGTCGGGGCTACACCTTC; CDR3: CASSYSRGRGYTF
size: NA; J: TRBJ2-4; D: TRBD1; V: TRBV28; DNA: TGTGCCAGCAGTCCAGCCGGGACAGGGAAGGCCAAAAACATTCAGTACTTC; CDR3: CASSPAGTGKAKNIQYF
size: NA; J: TRBJ2-7; D: NA; V: TRBV6-5; DNA: TGTGCCACCGATCAGGGTGGGGAGCAGTACTTC; CDR3: CATDQGGEQYF
size: NA; J: TRBJ1-2; D: TRBD1; V: TRBV7-8; DNA: TGTGCCAGCAGCTTAGATGGACAGGGGGCCTATGGCTACACCTTC; CDR3: CASSLDGQGAYGYTF
size: NA; J: TRBJ2-1; D: TRBD2; V: TRBV4-2; DNA: TGTGCCAGCAGCCAAGCGGGGGGCTCCTACAATGAGCAGTTCTTC; CDR3: CASSQAGGSYNEQFF
size: NA; J: TRBJ1-2; D: NA; V: TRBV7-9; DNA: TGTGCCAGCAGCTTCGGTGCTAACTATGGCTACACCTTC; CDR3: CASSFGANYGYTF
size: NA; J: TRBJ1-6; D: NA; V: TRBV7-9; DNA: TGTGCCAGCAGCCCCATTCGGACTCCTAATTCACCCCTCCACTTT; CDR3: CASSPIRTPNSPLHF
size: NA; J: TRBJ1-4; D: TRBD1; V: TRBV5-1; DNA: TGCGCCAGCAGCTACCGGACAGGCCTTGACAAACTGTTTTTT; CDR3: CASSYRTGLDKLFF
size: NA; J: TRBJ2-1; D: NA; V: TRBV28; DNA: TGTGCCAGCAGTTTTGCGGGTAGCTCCTACAATGAGCAGTTCTTC; CDR3: CASSFAGSSYNEQFF
size: NA; J: TRBJ2-7; D: TRBD1; V: TRBV2; DNA: TGTGCCAGCTCCTCGCAGGGGGCCCACGAGCAGTACTTC; CDR3: CASSSQGAHEQYF
size: NA; J: TRBJ1-2; D: NA; V: TRBV7-2; DNA: TGTGCCAGCAGCTTCGGTCGATGGGATGGCTACACCTTC; CDR3: CASSFGRWDGYTF
size: NA; J: TRBJ2-4; D: TRBD2; V: TRBV10-3; DNA: TGTGCCATCAGTTCCGGGACTAGCGGAAACATTCAGTACTTC; CDR3: CAISSGTSGNIQYF
size: NA; J: TRBJ1-6; D: NA; V: TRBV6-6; DNA: TGTGCCAGCAGTTACGTATACTCCTATAATTCACCCCTCCACTTT; CDR3: CASSYVYSYNSPLHF
size: NA; J: TRBJ2-7; D: NA; V: TRBV7-6; DNA: TGTGCCAGCAGCTTAAGGGGCCCACTCTACGAGCAGTACTTC; CDR3: CASSLRGPLYEQYF
size: NA; J: TRBJ2-7; D: NA; V: TRBV18; DNA: TGTGCCAGCTCACCGACTAGTTACGAGCAGTACTTC; CDR3: CASSPTSYEQYF
size: NA; J: TRBJ1-1; D: TRBD1; V: TRBV6-5; DNA: TGTGCCAGCAGTTACTCGACAGGGGCTGGGAGCACTGAAGCTTTCTTT; CDR3: CASSYSTGAGSTEAFF
size: NA; J: TRBJ1-1; D: NA; V: TRBV6-6; DNA: TGTGCCAGCAGTTACGGTGGCCACACTGAAGCTTTCTTT; CDR3: CASSYGGHTEAFF
size: NA; J: TRBJ2-5; D: TRBD2; V: TRBV10-3; DNA: TGTGCCATCAGTGGGCTAGCGGGGGGGGAGACCCAGTACTTC; CDR3: CAISGLAGGETQYF
size: NA; J: TRBJ1-2; D: NA; V: TRBV2; DNA: TGTGCCAGCAGTGAGGTTAGGGCCCCGGCAGGAGGCTACACCTTC; CDR3: CASSEVRAPAGGYTF
size: NA; J: TRBJ2-7; D: TRBD2; V: TRBV28; DNA: TGTGCCAGCAGTCGCGGGACTAGCGGAACCTACGAGCAGTACTTC; CDR3: CASSRGTSGTYEQYF
size: NA; J: TRBJ1-5; D: NA; V: TRBV15; DNA: TGTGCCACCAGCAGAGATGGGCGAGGGGTTGGTCAGCCCCAGCATTTT; CDR3: CATSRDGRGVGQPQHF
size: NA; J: TRBJ1-1; D: NA; V: TRBV7-2; DNA: TGTGCCAGCAGCCTAGTGCGAGCTGAAGCTTTCTTT; CDR3: CASSLVRAEAFF